This T cell receptor (beta chain) was retrieved from a study of blood T cell repertoires in COVID-19 (dated by TCRdb to 2020 to 2021). With respect to the entire study: Samples from collaborators originated in the United States, Italy and Spain and spanned both the acute and convalescent phases of COVID-19. The material from the prospective study consisted of cDNA or gDNA derived from T cells, B-cell-depleted T cells, or PBMCs. Subjects who had been exposed to COVID-19, were actively infected with it, or had recovered from it provided the deeply sampled blood TCRbeta repertoires that made up the dataset. A freely available public database, intended as a resource for researchers studying the immune response to SARS-CoV-2, is where the repertoires were released. Samples were obtained from the ongoing ImmuneRACE study (first 160 participants) and from about 1,300 subjects provided by 6 global collaborators. Nearly every sample came with metadata listing a de-identified subject ID, COVID-19 status, age in years and sex. Where HLA class I and class II types were available, the types were taken from metadata supplied by the sample provider, not from assay-based typing.

Overall results and qualifications from the work: Clinical and demographic metadata were provided uncurated, with the amount varying by source and participant.

TCRbeta CDR3 regions were amplified from genomic DNA by means of the immunoSEQ Assay, a bias-controlled multiplex PCR. The authors processed their data as follows. Within the assay, amplification of reference gene primers was used to estimate how many nucleated cells each sample contained. Sequence reads were collapsed and filtered to measure the absolute abundance of every unique TCRbeta CDR3 rearrangement. For each sample, productive Simpson clonality was calculated as the square root of Simpson's diversity index over productive rearrangements. This is the immuneACCESS table as TCRdb keeps it, with only in-frame sequences that have V and J called. A part of the clones is gone; compared with another copy, unresolved V genes explain less than half, and the rest is unexplained. That table furnishes V, J and clone size, whereas the DNA furnished D and trimming. This sample comprises 250,000 or so clones, roughly 84% of them detected only once. Together, the top ten hold approximately 1.4% of the sample.

As for this clone: Its antigen is still unknown. Per-nucleotide qualities are absent, and no much larger clonotype sits a single base away.

Another Seattle source contributed samples from volunteer blood donors who had recovered from COVID-19. Whole blood was collected in K2EDTA tubes by collaborating institutions according to the institutions' own protocols. For TCRbeta analysis, collaborators shipped samples as frozen whole blood, isolated PBMCs, or DNA extracted from either of those sample types. Here V drops 7 bases and J drops 9 bases, and the junction holds 18 bases not matched to any gene. The CDR3 measures 15 amino acids from cysteine to phenylalanine. Of all the DNA, just the CDR3 is kept, 45 bases in frame from base 1. CDR1 and CDR2 are read off the germline V gene as SGDLS and YYNGEE.

Specimen: peripheral blood. The chain links TRBV9 with TRBJ2-7; TRBD1 aligns with 8 central bases. This sequence was found in a middle-aged woman who had recovered from COVID-19. The DNA sequence follows: TGTGCCAGCGAGAATCCGGGACAGGACCTACGAGGGCAGTACTTC. Its protein reads: CASENPGQDLRGQYF.